The T cell receptor (beta chain) under discussion was sequenced for a study of siplizumab effects on memory and regulatory T cells. Trimming cost V 1 base and J 0 bases, with 15 bases left between them. Germline loops: CDR1 SEHNR, CDR2 FQNEAQ (reference sequence). The CDR3 is made up of 17 amino acids. Study findings and constraints: Major contributors to the alloresponse seemed to be naive T cells, which also appeared more diverse than memory cells.

Only a few counts were recorded for this clone. Its antigen is currently unknown. Sequencing was performed with immunoSEQ multiplex PCR; in TCRdb, only in-frame clones are kept and a portion is missing. The table shows around 100,000 clones, with more than 85% occurring only once. V usage is TRBV7-9 and J usage is TRBJ2-5; D not certain. The sequenced sample was CD4+ T cells sorted from blood. This receptor was obtained from a human donor in good health. Some clones in this sample may be carry-over from other donors' samples. CDR3 residues: CASSLGESTQYQETQYF. The CDR3 DNA reads as TGTGCCAGCAGCTTAGGGGAATCCACACAGTACCAAGAGACCCAGTACTTC.